Listed below are T cell receptor beta chains from one sample, sequenced in a study of cytomegalovirus exposure and HLA in healthy donors. Generated by immunoSEQ multiplex PCR, the TCRdb table keeps only in-frame clones and is missing some. Of about 190,000 clones in the sample, about four fifths are singletons; the top ten hold 1.5% to 2%. Sample: PBMCs. The source is a man aged 18-30 years in good health and CMV-seronegative. The CDR3 runs from the conserved cysteine through the conserved F or W.

v_gene: TRBV7-8
j_gene: TRBJ2-7
CDR3aa: CASSLDVPGEGEQYF

v_gene: TRBV9
j_gene: TRBJ2-2
CDR3aa: CASSVGSSRGDGELFF

v_gene: TRBV5-1
j_gene: TRBJ2-1
CDR3aa: CADGPPAGVSVNEQFF

v_gene: TRBV19
j_gene: TRBJ2-1
CDR3aa: CASKPPGTGGAQEQFF

v_gene: TRBV6-6
j_gene: TRBJ1-2
CDR3aa: CASSYLTGKGYGYTF

v_gene: TRBV10-3
j_gene: TRBJ2-2
CDR3aa: CATTSGGNTGELFF

v_gene: TRBV27
j_gene: TRBJ2-3
CDR3aa: CASRRSGDTQYF

v_gene: TRBV4-3
j_gene: TRBJ2-3
CDR3aa: CASSQDPQVDTQYF

v_gene: TRBV19
j_gene: TRBJ2-1
CDR3aa: CASSVGAHEQFF

v_gene: TRBV13
j_gene: TRBJ2-1
CDR3aa: CASRGQSSYNEQFF

v_gene: TRBV18
j_gene: TRBJ2-1
CDR3aa: CASSPPGGRDEQFF

v_gene: TRBV2
j_gene: TRBJ2-1
CDR3aa: CASSEDSNEQFF

v_gene: TRBV30
j_gene: TRBJ1-3
CDR3aa: CAWSVSVNTIYF

v_gene: TRBV5-1
j_gene: TRBJ1-3
CDR3aa: CASSVSGTAYSGNTIYF

v_gene: TRBV9
j_gene: TRBJ1-1
CDR3aa: CASSVGQGTEAFF

v_gene: TRBV4-3
j_gene: TRBJ2-2
CDR3aa: CASSARAGGADGELFF

v_gene: TRBV14
j_gene: TRBJ2-1
CDR3aa: CASSHADFYNEQFF

v_gene: TRBV30
j_gene: TRBJ1-5
CDR3aa: CAWSVANGIDQPQHF

v_gene: TRBV4-3
j_gene: TRBJ2-7
CDR3aa: CASSQDPGYSYEQYF

v_gene: TRBV27
j_gene: TRBJ1-1
CDR3aa: CASSDPGTGVIEAFF

v_gene: TRBV2
j_gene: TRBJ2-1
CDR3aa: CAKGVSGIYEQFF

v_gene: TRBV2
j_gene: TRBJ2-3
CDR3aa: CASRQGFLVTDTQYF

v_gene: TRBV9
j_gene: TRBJ2-1
CDR3aa: CASSVGGGSYNEQFF

v_gene: TRBV28
j_gene: TRBJ2-7
CDR3aa: CASSLRNLSGRGGEQYF